Listed below are T cell receptor beta chains from one sample, sequenced in a study of T-cell reconstitution after alpha-beta-depleted transplantation in children. TCRdb re-derived calls from the PCR reads in MiXCR, one entry per CDR3 protein. The sample consists of 600,000 or so distinct CDR3 sequences, under 25% of them appearing once. Source: PBMCs, mostly from graft donor cells, taken 360 days after TCRalphabeta/CD19-depleted stem cell transplant. These receptors were collected from a boy less than two years old who had a stem cell transplant for acute myeloid leukemia, so the T cells may come from the graft donor. The CDR3 runs from the conserved cysteine through the conserved F or W. The D gene is left open where the match is weak. The size field is filled for only some rows; it gives once, few, many or a size class.

clone_size	j_call	d_call	v_call	cdr3_aa	cdr3_nt
many	TRBJ2-1	.	TRBV5-5	CASSWERSGSYNEQFF	TGTGCCAGCAGCTGGGAGAGAAGCGGGTCCTACAATGAGCAGTTCTTC
few	TRBJ2-3	TRBD2	TRBV10-3	CAISALAGSTDTQYF	TGTGCCATCAGTGCTCTAGCGGGGAGCACAGATACGCAGTATTTT
few	TRBJ2-3	.	TRBV20-1	CSARGGNRGTDTQYF	TGCAGTGCTAGAGGAGGGAACAGGGGCACAGATACGCAGTATTTT
few	TRBJ2-5	TRBD1	TRBV24-1	CATARTGLETQYF	TGTGCCACCGCTCGGACAGGGCTAGAGACCCAGTACTTC
many	TRBJ2-2	.	TRBV6-5	CASSYVPRGFRELFF	TGTGCCAGCAGTTACGTCCCCCGGGGGTTCCGGGAGCTGTTTTTT
once	TRBJ2-5	.	TRBV11-2	CASSLTSVQETQYF	TGTGCCAGCAGCTTGACGTCAGTTCAAGAGACCCAGTACTTC
many	TRBJ2-1	.	TRBV29-1	CSGIRGSSYNEQFF	TGCAGCGGGATTCGGGGGAGCTCCTACAATGAGCAGTTCTTC
many	TRBJ2-3	.	TRBV25-1	CASSGRTGLLFSDTQYF	TGTGCCAGCAGTGGCAGAACAGGGTTACTCTTTTCAGATACGCAGTATTTT
few	TRBJ2-5	.	TRBV5-1	CASSLVISYQETQYF	TGCGCCAGCAGCTTGGTTATCAGTTACCAAGAGACCCAGTACTTC
many	TRBJ2-2	.	TRBV18	CASSPPGGNTGELFF	TGTGCCAGCTCACCACCCGGGGGGAACACCGGGGAGCTGTTTTTT
many	TRBJ2-2	.	TRBV7-8	CASSLILASQNTGELFF	TGTGCCAGCAGCTTAATTCTAGCTAGCCAGAACACCGGGGAGCTGTTTTTT
few	TRBJ2-2	TRBD1	TRBV19	CASSPRGTVNTGELFF	TGTGCCAGTAGCCCCAGGGGGACGGTGAACACCGGGGAGCTGTTTTTT
.	TRBJ1-5	TRBD1	TRBV20-1	CSAGRQGGAQPQHF	TGCAGTGCGGGGAGACAGGGTGGAGCTCAGCCCCAGCATTTT
.	TRBJ2-4	.	TRBV6-5	CASSYSKLAKNIQYF	TGTGCCAGCAGTTACTCGAAGTTAGCCAAAAACATTCAGTACTTC
.	TRBJ2-1	TRBD2	TRBV15	CATSSPTLAIVVNEQFF	TGTGCCACCAGCAGTCCAACACTAGCGATTGTGGTAAATGAGCAGTTCTTC
.	TRBJ2-6	.	TRBV6-5	CASSYSWSSSGANVLTF	TGTGCCAGCAGTTACTCGTGGAGTAGCTCTGGGGCCAACGTCCTGACTTTC